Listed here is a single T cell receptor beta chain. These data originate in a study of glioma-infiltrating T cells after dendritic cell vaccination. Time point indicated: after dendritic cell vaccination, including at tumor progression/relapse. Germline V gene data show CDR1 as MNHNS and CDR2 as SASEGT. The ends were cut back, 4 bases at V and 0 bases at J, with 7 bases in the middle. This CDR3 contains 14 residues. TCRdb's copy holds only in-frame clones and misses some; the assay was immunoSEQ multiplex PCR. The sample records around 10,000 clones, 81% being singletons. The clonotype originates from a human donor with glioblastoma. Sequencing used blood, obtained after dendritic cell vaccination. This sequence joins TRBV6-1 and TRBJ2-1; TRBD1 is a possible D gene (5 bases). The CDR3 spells CASSGQSSYNEQFF. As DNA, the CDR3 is TGTGCCAGCAGTGGACAGAGCTCCTACAATGAGCAGTTCTTC.